Described below is a single T cell receptor beta chain sequence and its context. Its target is unknown. These data originate in a study of regulatory and conventional T cells in RAG deficiency. Study results and limitations: Shannon entropy was markedly lower and Simpson indices higher in RAG-deficient patients than control T-cell subsets.

This table comes from immunoSEQ multiplex PCR, and its TCRdb copy is limited to in-frame clones, with some not included. The sample includes 10,000 to 15,000 clones, 85% to 95% of them seen just once. CDR1 and CDR2 (germline): SGHRS, YFSETQ. The CDR3 has 14 residues. Trimming pared 5 bases from V and 6 bases from J, leaving 14 bases between. Blood CD4+ CD25-low CD127-high conventional T cells supplied the genomic DNA template. Another study also made use of these data, one on regulatory T cells. From that paper: The primer mix had 52 TRBV and 13 TRBJ primers. In patients, unique TRB V-J pairs were restricted and V/J usage skewed, especially in Tregs.

Sample: CD4+ effector T cells sorted from blood. This clonotype originated in a human donor in good health. The chain uses TRBV5-1 and TRBJ2-2, with D uncertain. The CDR3 here is CASSFDRASGELFF. The DNA of the CDR3 is TGCGCCAGCAGTTTCGATAGGGCCTCCGGGGAGCTGTTTTTT.